These T cell receptor beta chains were read from a single sample in a study of T-cell reconstitution after alpha-beta-depleted transplantation in children. TCRdb ran MiXCR on the PCR reads and lists one entry per CDR3 protein. The sample includes about 240,000 distinct CDR3 sequences, more than 10% of them seen just once. Material: PBMCs from the stem cell graft donor, obtained from the stem cell graft. These receptor sequences come from a human donor who donated a stem cell graft to a child with acute lymphoblastic leukemia. Each CDR3 is given without its conserved first and last residue.

v_gene: TRBV5-4
CDR3aa: ASSPQQGTYEQY

v_gene: TRBV10-1
CDR3aa: ASSESGEQY

v_gene: TRBV12-3/TRBV12-4
CDR3aa: ASSSETGGQDGYT

v_gene: TRBV7-9
CDR3aa: ASSPEGGISYEQY

v_gene: TRBV25-1
CDR3aa: ASSDVGFGNTIY

v_gene: TRBV5-1
CDR3aa: ASSPMGGGELF

v_gene: TRBV6-1
CDR3aa: ASTEDPYGGYT

v_gene: TRBV5-1
CDR3aa: ASSLETLRVDEQF

v_gene: TRBV28
CDR3aa: ASSSDMGFKLF

v_gene: TRBV24-1
CDR3aa: ATSDPRPSSYNEQF

v_gene: TRBV12-3/TRBV12-4
CDR3aa: TSSRRYLLLAKGAGELF

v_gene: TRBV24-1
CDR3aa: ATSDLGRGQADTQY

v_gene: TRBV6-1
CDR3aa: ASSEELAANTGELF

v_gene: TRBV27
CDR3aa: ASSLRGGPYNEQF

v_gene: TRBV3-1
CDR3aa: ATSQEKVVRRNNEQF

v_gene: TRBV7-2
CDR3aa: ASSYRGGVNTEAF

v_gene: TRBV6-1
CDR3aa: ASSEAAAGVWGIQY

v_gene: TRBV5-1
CDR3aa: ASSDQGGSYEQY

v_gene: TRBV14
CDR3aa: ASRGTVVETQY

v_gene: TRBV20-1
CDR3aa: SARAPGGYGYT

v_gene: TRBV7-2
CDR3aa: ASSLGSTALSGNTIY

v_gene: TRBV27
CDR3aa: ASSFRRTQETQY

v_gene: TRBV5-6
CDR3aa: ASSHGGLGNEQF

v_gene: TRBV20-1
CDR3aa: SARDWTETMNTEAF

v_gene: TRBV15
CDR3aa: ATSGGLAVDYEQF

v_gene: TRBV20-1
CDR3aa: SARVAGATDTQY

v_gene: TRBV5-1
CDR3aa: ASSGGGDTEAF